This T cell receptor beta chain originates from a study of patients and donors after allogeneic stem cell transplantation. TCRdb called the RT-PCR reads again in MiXCR, with one record for every CDR3 protein. The sample carries about 160,000 distinct CDR3 sequences, about 24% recorded once. This clonotype has a handful of counts. The CDR3 is 17 amino acids. Trimming cost V 3 bases and J 5 bases; bases outside gene matches: 7. CDR1 is SGHDT, CDR2 YYEEEE, per germline. The clonotype was recovered from a human donor who was either an allogeneic HSCT recipient or a stem cell or donor lymphocyte infusion donor (not recorded which). It is not recorded whose cells these are; they may come from a transplant donor. V and J are TRBV5-6 and TRBJ2-2; TRBD2 matches at 13 bases. The sample taken for sequencing was blood, either unsorted or a sorted T cell fraction (not recorded which). CDR3: CASSSSTSGGRTGELFF. For the CDR3, the DNA is TGTGCCAGCAGCTCCTCGACTAGCGGGGGGCGAACCGGGGAGCTGTTTTTT.